Listed below are T cell receptor beta chains from one sample, sequenced in a study of T cells in Graves' hyperthyroidism and ophthalmopathy. From the multiplex PCR reads, TCRdb called clonotypes with MiXCR, one entry per CDR3 protein. The repertoire holds about 560,000 distinct CDR3 sequences, with 16% as singletons. The sample was blood. The receptors here all came from a young woman with Graves' hyperthyroidism. Both conserved end residues are part of each CDR3. Fields, in order: D gene, V gene, clone size, J gene, CDR3 DNA, CDR3 protein. D genes are given only for firm matches. Expanded clones get a size class; other rows say once, few or many, or leave the size out.

>TRBD1|TRBV27|many|TRBJ1-2
TGTGCCAGCAGTCCCTCTGGAGGGGGCGTCGGCTACACCTTC
CASSPSGGGVGYTF
>.|TRBV15|many|TRBJ1-4
TGTGCCACCAGCAGAGGGGGGGAAAAACTGTTTTTT
CATSRGGEKLFF
>.|TRBV10-2|many|TRBJ1-1
TGCGCCAGCAGTTTCGTTGTTGGGGACTACTTTGAAGCTTTCTTT
CASSFVVGDYFEAFF
>.|TRBV6-1|many|TRBJ2-7
TGTGCCAGCAGTTATGCAGGGCTGGCCTACGAGCAGTACTTC
CASSYAGLAYEQYF
>TRBD1|TRBV11-1|.|TRBJ2-4
TGTGCCAGCAGCCAAAGGGGGCTAGCCAAAAACATTCAGTACTTC
CASSQRGLAKNIQYF
>TRBD2|TRBV6-6|.|TRBJ2-2
TGTGCCAGCAGTTCCCTTAGCGGGAGCACCGGGGAGCTGTTTTTT
CASSSLSGSTGELFF
>.|TRBV5-1|few|TRBJ2-1
TGCGCCAGCAAGGCAGGCCACCCGGGGGATGAGCAGTTCTTC
CASKAGHPGDEQFF
>TRBD2|TRBV7-9|many|TRBJ2-7
TGTGCCAGCAGCCTCCTACCCGGGACTAGCGGGAGTATGTCGTACGAGCAGTACTTC
CASSLLPGTSGSMSYEQYF
>TRBD2|TRBV4-1|.|TRBJ2-5
TGCGCCAGCAGCTCAACCGGGACTAGAGAAGAGACCCAGTACTTC
CASSSTGTREETQYF
>.|TRBV4-1|few|TRBJ2-3
TGCGCCAGCAGCCCATCAGGGGGGGCCGCTACGCAGTATTTT
CASSPSGGAATQYF
>TRBD1|TRBV18|.|TRBJ1-4
TGTGCCAGCTCACGTCTTGGACAGGGGACAACTAATGAAAAACTGTTTTTT
CASSRLGQGTTNEKLFF
>.|TRBV6-1|.|TRBJ1-1
TGTGCCAGCAGTGAAGTAAGGATGAACACTGAAGCTTTCTTT
CASSEVRMNTEAFF
>TRBD2|TRBV20-1|many|TRBJ2-1
TGCAGTGCTGAGGACCCCCGGACTAGCGACGAGCAGTTCTTC
CSAEDPRTSDEQFF
>TRBD1|TRBV6-1|few|TRBJ1-1
TGTGCCAGCAGCAGGGCAGGGGGCGTGCGTGAAGCTTTCTTT
CASSRAGGVREAFF
>TRBD1|TRBV6-2/TRBV6-3|.|TRBJ2-7
TGTGCCAGCAGTTACTCGAGGGACAGGGTGACGGAGCAGTACTTC
CASSYSRDRVTEQYF
>TRBD2|TRBV5-8|.|TRBJ2-3
TGTGCCAGCAGCTTGAAAGCGGGGGGGAAGGATACGCAGTATTTT
CASSLKAGGKDTQYF
>.|TRBV20-1|many|TRBJ2-1
TGCAGTGCTAGGGTCTTTAGCTCCTACAATGAGCAGTTCTTC
CSARVFSSYNEQFF
>.|TRBV3-1|.|TRBJ2-2
TGTGCCAGCAGCACCCGGGACGGCACCGGGGAGCTGTTTTTT
CASSTRDGTGELFF
>TRBD1|TRBV10-2|many|TRBJ1-5
TGCGCCAGCAACAACAGGGGCGGCAATCAGCCCCAGCATTTT
CASNNRGGNQPQHF
>.|TRBV6-2/TRBV6-3|few|TRBJ1-2
TGTGCCAGCACAGTTAGGAAGGGCTGGTATGGCTACACCTTC
CASTVRKGWYGYTF
>TRBD1|TRBV14|.|TRBJ2-7
TGTGCCAGCAGCCAAGTTGGGACAGCTTCCTCCTACGAGCAGTACTTC
CASSQVGTASSYEQYF
>TRBD2|TRBV5-1|.|TRBJ2-3
TGCGCCAGCAGCTTGGGGACTAGCGGGAGGGGAACAGATACGCAGTATTTT
CASSLGTSGRGTDTQYF
>TRBD1|TRBV4-1|.|TRBJ2-1
TGCGCCAGCAGCCAAGAGTTGGGACAGCCCAATGAGCAGTTCTTC
CASSQELGQPNEQFF
>.|TRBV5-6|.|TRBJ2-2
TGTGCCAGCAGCTTGGCCGGCCTCGGCACCGGGGAGCTGTTTTTT
CASSLAGLGTGELFF
>TRBD2|TRBV7-6|.|TRBJ2-3
TGTGCCAGCAGCTTACTGGTTAGCGGGGGTATGGATACGCAGTATTTT
CASSLLVSGGMDTQYF
>TRBD1|TRBV2|many|TRBJ2-3
TGTGCCAGCAGGCCCCGGGACAGGGTAGCAGATACGCAGTATTTT
CASRPRDRVADTQYF
>.|TRBV20-1|many|TRBJ2-5
TGCAGTGCCGGGGACTCCAACCCGGGGGAGACCCAGTACTTC
CSAGDSNPGETQYF
>.|TRBV19|few|TRBJ1-3
TGTGCCAGTAGTACCCCCAGGCAGGGGTCTGGAAACACCATATATTTT
CASSTPRQGSGNTIYF
>.|TRBV15|many|TRBJ2-7
TGTGCCACCAGCAGAGTGGCCGGCTCCTACGAGCAGTACTTC
CATSRVAGSYEQYF
>.|TRBV27|few|TRBJ2-3
TGTGCCAGCGGGACGTCCCTCACAGATACGCAGTATTTT
CASGTSLTDTQYF
>.|TRBV4-3|.|TRBJ1-2
TGCGCCAGCAGCCAAGATCCAGTCCCCTATGGCTACACCTTC
CASSQDPVPYGYTF
>.|TRBV30|few|TRBJ1-3
TGTGCCTGGAGTGAACTCCCTGGAAACACCATATATTTT
CAWSELPGNTIYF
>TRBD2|TRBV7-6|.|TRBJ2-3
TGTGCCAGCAGCTCCACCGGGACTAGCATTGGGTTCATCACAGATACGCAGTATTTT
CASSSTGTSIGFITDTQYF
>.|TRBV4-1|few|TRBJ2-5
TGCGCCAGCAGCCAAGATGGGGCGCCAGTCATGGAGACCCAGTACTTC
CASSQDGAPVMETQYF
>.|TRBV3-1|.|TRBJ1-3
TGTGCCAGCAGCCAGATAGACAGTGTTTCTGGAAACACCATATATTTT
CASSQIDSVSGNTIYF
>.|TRBV14|.|TRBJ2-2
TGTGCCAGCAGCCAAGTTGTAGGCACCGGGGAGCTGTTTTTT
CASSQVVGTGELFF
>TRBD2|TRBV24-1|many|TRBJ2-1
TGTGCCACCAGTGATTTTGAGGGGACTAGCGGGGGGGGCTCCTACAATGAGCAGTTCTTC
CATSDFEGTSGGGSYNEQFF
>.|TRBV2|many|TRBJ1-4
TGTGCCAGCAGGGGATCGGGACAAGGTGAAAAACTGTTTTTT
CASRGSGQGEKLFF
>.|TRBV3-1|few|TRBJ1-3
TGTGCCAGCAGCCAACTTGGGGGAAACACCATATATTTT
CASSQLGGNTIYF
>.|TRBV6-1|.|TRBJ2-3
TGTGCCAGCAGTGAAGGCATCTCAAGCACAGATACGCAGTATTTT
CASSEGISSTDTQYF
>TRBD2|TRBV6-1|many|TRBJ2-1
TGTGCCAGCAGTGCAATCGCCGGGACTAGCATCGGTGAGCAGTTCTTC
CASSAIAGTSIGEQFF
>.|TRBV3-1|many|TRBJ1-3
TGTGCCAGCAGCCCCGCGGGAAACACCATATATTTT
CASSPAGNTIYF
>.|TRBV14|.|TRBJ1-1
TGTGCCAGCAGCCACTCTGTTCCTCTGAACACTGAAGCTTTCTTT
CASSHSVPLNTEAFF
>TRBD1|TRBV20-1|many|TRBJ1-1
TGCAGTGCTTACCAATTGACAGGGGTGTATGCTTTCTTT
CSAYQLTGVYAFF
>.|TRBV3-1|many|TRBJ2-2
TGTGCCAGCAGCCAAGATGGAGGAGTCACCGGGGAGCTGTTTTTT
CASSQDGGVTGELFF
>.|TRBV6-1|.|TRBJ2-1
TGTGCCAGCAGTGAAAGTTTGTTTGGGAGCTACAATGAGCAGTTCTTC
CASSESLFGSYNEQFF
>TRBD1|TRBV12-3/TRBV12-4|many|TRBJ2-1
TGTGCCAGCAGTAAAGACAGGGAAGGGAACGATGAGCAGTTCTTC
CASSKDREGNDEQFF
>.|TRBV28|many|TRBJ2-3
TGTGCCAGCAGTCTTGGAGATGGACTGGCTCTCGATACGCAGTATTTT
CASSLGDGLALDTQYF
>.|TRBV19|.|TRBJ2-2
TGTGCCAGTAGCCGGGGGCCGGGAACCGGGGAGCTGTTTTTT
CASSRGPGTGELFF
>.|TRBV2|many|TRBJ2-7
TGTGCCAGCAGCCACCCTCCCAGGGGAGGGAAGCGGGACTACGAGCAGTACTTC
CASSHPPRGGKRDYEQYF
>.|TRBV6-5|many|TRBJ2-1
TGTGCCAGCAGTTACCCGGACAGCGTCTCCTACAATGAGCAGTTCTTC
CASSYPDSVSYNEQFF
>.|TRBV20-1|many|TRBJ2-5
TGCAGTGCTGGGACTGATTCAGGGGAGACCCAGTACTTC
CSAGTDSGETQYF
>TRBD1|TRBV6-4|many|TRBJ1-1
TGTGCCAGCAGTGAAGGGGGCTTCACTGAAGCTTTCTTT
CASSEGGFTEAFF
>.|TRBV20-1|many|TRBJ2-7
TGCACAGGACAGCTGGTCGACGAGCAGTACTTC
CTGQLVDEQYF